This T cell receptor beta chain appears in the sequencing data of a study of tumor-infiltrating lymphocytes in primary liver carcinoma. Turning to the study itself: Sequenced samples came back with roughly 3.65 to 7.5 million productive TCRbeta reads, and the counts looked alike across tissue types.

CDR3 size: 14 residues. Germline CDR1 is MNHNS and CDR2 is SASEGT. In the case of this clonotype: Its antigen is unknown. At one end the junction does not follow the germline gene, possibly because of a read error.

Constant-region priming of around 490 ng total RNA yielded TCR beta cDNA. Three rounds of nested multiplex PCR with slightly modified ARM-PCR produced TCR beta libraries. TRBV1-TRBV30 forward primers paired with a C-beta reverse primer drove the first two PCR rounds, roughly 10 cycles each. From the multiplex PCR reads, TCRdb called clonotypes with MiXCR, one entry per CDR3 protein. The top ten hold roughly 19% of the sample, which has 75,000 to 90,000 distinct CDR3 sequences, roughly 72% seen once. Study conclusions and caveats: All five tumor regions shared only about 7-25% of top clones.

The roughly 17-31 mg bulk tissue piece was not sorted before simultaneous RNA and DNA extraction. Donors were untreated and chronically infected with HBV. This sequence originates from a man in his forties or fifties with primary liver carcinoma and hepatitis B virus infection. Sequencing input: liver tumor tissue from sampling region 1. Subset in this sample: tumor region T1, superior pole. The rearrangement uses TRBV6-1 and TRBJ1-1, with 8 bases lining up with TRBD1. The chain's CDR3 is CASSGTGPVTEALF. CDR3 DNA: TGTGCCAGCAGTGGGACAGGGCCCGTAACTGAAGCTCTCTTT.